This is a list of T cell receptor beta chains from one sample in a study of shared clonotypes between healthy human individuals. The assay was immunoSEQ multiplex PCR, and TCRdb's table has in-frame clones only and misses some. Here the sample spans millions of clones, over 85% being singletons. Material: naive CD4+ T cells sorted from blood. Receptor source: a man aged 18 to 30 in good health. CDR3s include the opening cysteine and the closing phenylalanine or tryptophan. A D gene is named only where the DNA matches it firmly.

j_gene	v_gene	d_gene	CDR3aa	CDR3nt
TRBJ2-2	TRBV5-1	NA	CASSPRTGTGELFF	TGCGCCAGCAGCCCCAGGACTGGCACCGGGGAGCTGTTTTTT
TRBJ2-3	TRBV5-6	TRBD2	CASSAGLAGKPSTDTQYF	TGTGCCAGCAGCGCTGGACTAGCGGGGAAACCTAGCACAGATACGCAGTATTTT
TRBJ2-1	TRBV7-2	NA	CASSSSATIVDEQFF	TGTGCCAGCAGCTCCTCGGCGACTATAGTCGATGAGCAGTTCTTC
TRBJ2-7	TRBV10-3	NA	CAISEWGGHTSEQYF	TGTGCCATCAGTGAATGGGGGGGCCACACAAGTGAGCAGTACTTC
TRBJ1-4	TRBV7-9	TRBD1	CASSLRGGATNEKLFF	TGTGCCAGCAGCTTACGAGGGGGCGCAACTAATGAAAAACTGTTTTTT
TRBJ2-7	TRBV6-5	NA	CASSNGPTYEQYF	TGTGCCAGCAGTAACGGGCCAACCTACGAGCAGTACTTC
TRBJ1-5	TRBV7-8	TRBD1	CASSSTGTGKFIPHF	TGTGCCAGCAGCTCGACCGGGACAGGGAAATTCATCCCGCATTTT
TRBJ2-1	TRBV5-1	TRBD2	CASSYSGGGYNEQFF	TGCGCCAGCTCGTATTCTGGCGGGGGCTACAATGAGCAGTTCTTC
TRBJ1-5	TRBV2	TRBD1	CASTGDRGSNQPQHF	TGTGCCAGCACCGGCGACAGGGGTAGCAATCAGCCCCAGCATTTT
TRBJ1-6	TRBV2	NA	CAKAMGDTYNSPLHF	TGTGCAAAAGCCATGGGGGACACTTATAATTCACCCCTCCACTTT
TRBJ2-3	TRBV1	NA	CTSSLLPAGGDPDTQYF	TGCACCAGCAGCCTCCTGCCAGCGGGGGGGGATCCAGATACGCAGTATTTT
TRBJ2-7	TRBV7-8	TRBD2	CASSLGTSVYEQYF	TGTGCCAGCAGCTTAGGGACTAGCGTCTACGAGCAGTACTTC